This TCR beta chain was sequenced during a study of blood T cell repertoires in COVID-19. Overall study: T cells, B-cell-depleted T cells, or PBMCs provided the cDNA or gDNA that served as material.

Germline CDR1 and CDR2: SGHDN and FVKESK. Trimming took 3 bases from V and 5 from J; bases not matched to a gene: 10. The CDR3 extends over 16 amino acids. Repertoires were generated with immunoSEQ multiplex PCR, while TCRdb's copy carries only in-frame clones and drops some. The profile covers around 260,000 clones, with approximately 86% appearing a single time and under 2.5% taken by the ten largest. Sequencing was done on a sample of peripheral blood. The source is a man aged 25 to 40 with active or convalescent COVID-19. The V call is TRBV14, the J call TRBJ2-5; 9 bases line up with TRBD2. The CDR3 sequence is CASSHGGGVSFETQYF. CDR3 DNA sequence: TGTGCCAGCAGCCATGGCGGGGGGGTTTCGTTTGAGACCCAGTACTTC.